The T cell receptor beta chain described here comes from a study of radiotherapy plus CTLA-4 blockade in lung cancer (dated by TCRdb to the late 2010s). Regarding the study in general: Objective responses occurred in more than 15% of enrolled patients, and over 30% achieved disease control. Study-level results and caveats: Increased serum interferon-beta after radiation, together with early dynamic changes in blood T cell clones, were reported to be the strongest predictors of response. TCR clones derived from tumors expanded in peripheral blood after treatment with radiotherapy and ipilimumab.

The study tested focal radiation therapy combined with CTLA-4 blockade (ipilimumab) in patients with chemo-refractory metastatic non-small-cell lung cancer. V loses 3 bases, J loses 3 bases, and the germline ends lie 2 bases apart. The CDR3 covers 12 residues, taking in both the cysteine and the phenylalanine. Only the CDR3 DNA is retained, 36 bases long and in frame from the first base. The germline V gene encodes CDR1 SGHVS and CDR2 FQNEAQ. To prepare the library, the immunoSEQ multiplex PCR assay was applied. Sourced from immuneACCESS, this table was stored by TCRdb with only in-frame sequences that have V and J called. A share of the clones is absent; for the studies checked, an unresolved V gene accounts for under half, and the remainder has no known explanation. This sample gives approximately 90,000 clones in total; roughly 85% of them show up just once. The ten largest clones add up to over 0.75% of the sample.

As regards this clone: No antigen is known for it. Base quality data are lacking; no much larger clone is found one base away.

This specimen consisted of peripheral blood, obtained from a patient treated with radiotherapy plus ipilimumab. The sequence was collected from a human donor with non-small cell lung cancer who had stable disease on radiotherapy plus ipilimumab. The chain joins TRBV7-8 to TRBJ2-2, with no confidently assigned D gene. The DNA reads as follows: TGTGCCAGCAGCTTCGACACCGGGGAGCTGTTTTTT. This translates into CASSFDTGELFF.